Listed below are T cell receptor beta chains from one sample, sequenced in a study of blood T cell repertoires in COVID-19. Profiling relied on immunoSEQ multiplex PCR, and the TCRdb table lists in-frame clones only, not all of them. The profile covers 250,000 to 400,000 clones, with 89% appearing a single time and 4.5% to 5.5% taken by the ten largest. The specimen sequenced was PBMCs or T cells enriched from blood (not recorded which). These receptors came from a man in his 60s who had recovered from COVID-19. Each CDR3 is given with its conserved first and last residue. The D gene is left open where the match is weak. Size tells how often a clone was seen (once, few, many) or the class of an expanded clone, and some rows leave it out.

v_gene	abundance	len	d_gene	j_gene	CDR3aa	CDR3nt
TRBV18	-	14	-	TRBJ1-1	CASSPTDTNTEAFF	TGTGCCAGCTCACCAACAGATACGAACACTGAAGCTTTCTTT
TRBV2	-	15	TRBD1	TRBJ2-5	CASTLGQGYQETQYF	TGTGCCAGCACCCTAGGACAGGGGTACCAAGAGACCCAGTACTTC
TRBV18	-	16	TRBD2	TRBJ2-1	CASSKNPPSGYNEQFF	TGTGCCAGCTCAAAAAACCCCCCTAGCGGGTACAATGAGCAGTTCTTC
TRBV29-1	-	13	-	TRBJ2-3	CSVGGLGGDTQYF	TGCAGCGTTGGGGGGCTAGGGGGAGATACGCAGTATTTT
TRBV7-9	-	14	-	TRBJ2-3	CASSLVVGVYTQYF	TGTGCCAGCAGCTTAGTGGTAGGGGTTTATACGCAGTATTTT
TRBV5-1	-	15	-	TRBJ2-5	CASSTGTPRQETQYF	TGCGCCAGCAGCACCGGGACACCAAGACAAGAGACCCAGTACTTC
TRBV28	few	13	-	TRBJ2-7	CASSLEAPVIPVF	TGTGCCAGCAGTTTAGAGGCGCCAGTAATACCCGTTTTC
TRBV13	-	12	-	TRBJ2-7	CASSFRRGEQYF	TGTGCCAGCAGCTTTAGACGAGGCGAGCAGTACTTC
TRBV18	-	16	-	TRBJ1-1	CASSPAGSGIRTEAFF	TGTGCCAGCTCACCGGCCGGGAGCGGAATCAGGACTGAAGCTTTCTTT
TRBV28	-	11	-	TRBJ1-2	CASREERGYTF	TGTGCCAGCCGCGAGGAGAGGGGCTACACCTTC
TRBV6-6	-	16	-	TRBJ1-5	CASSYSMGRGNQPQHF	TGTGCCAGCAGTTACTCGATGGGCAGGGGCAATCAGCCCCAGCATTTT
TRBV3-1/TRBV3-2	few	15	-	TRBJ2-7	CASSQDRRGSNEQYF	TGTGCCAGCAGCCAAGATCGAAGAGGTTCCAACGAGCAGTACTTC
TRBV13	-	15	-	TRBJ2-7	CASSPPTALSYEQYF	TGTGCCAGCAGCCCCCCCACAGCCCTCTCCTACGAGCAGTACTTC
TRBV5-1	-	15	-	TRBJ2-3	CASSLGAVAGDTQYF	TGCGCCAGCAGCTTGGGGGCAGTCGCAGGAGATACGCAGTATTTT
TRBV5-5	-	14	TRBD1	TRBJ1-5	CASSRGQGNGAQHF	TGTGCCAGCAGCCGTGGACAGGGGAACGGGGCCCAGCATTTT
TRBV29-1	-	14	TRBD1	TRBJ1-1	CSVSRTGGSTEAFF	TGCAGCGTTTCCAGGACAGGGGGGAGCACTGAAGCTTTCTTT
TRBV5-5	-	14	-	TRBJ1-4	CASSLRVANEKLFF	TGTGCCAGCAGCCTCAGGGTTGCTAATGAAAAACTGTTTTTT
TRBV18	-	15	-	TRBJ1-3	CASSPPNGERNTIYF	TGTGCCAGCTCACCACCGAACGGGGAGAGGAACACCATATATTTT
TRBV19	-	14	-	TRBJ2-7	CASRDRDSTYEQYF	TGTGCCAGTAGGGACCGGGACTCCACCTACGAGCAGTACTTC
TRBV24-1	-	16	TRBD1	TRBJ2-1	CATSAALRGSGNEQFF	TGTGCCACCAGTGCCGCCCTCAGGGGGAGCGGCAATGAGCAGTTCTTC
TRBV27	-	18	TRBD1	TRBJ1-1	CASSSLLTGGWVNTEAFF	TGTGCCAGCAGTAGCCTTTTGACAGGGGGCTGGGTGAACACTGAAGCTTTCTTT
TRBV28	once	17	-	TRBJ1-3	CASSLLAGASSGNTIYF	TGTGCCAGCAGTTTACTAGCAGGGGCTAGCTCTGGAAACACCATATATTTT
TRBV19	-	16	-	TRBJ2-3	CASSIVRGAGTDTQYF	TGTGCCAGTAGTATAGTTCGGGGGGCGGGCACAGATACGCAGTATTTT
TRBV7-8	once	16	-	TRBJ1-1	CASSRARGAGNTEAFF	TGTGCCAGCAGCAGAGCCCGTGGGGCAGGAAACACTGAAGCTTTCTTT
TRBV28	-	15	-	TRBJ1-5	CASSNQYIAIQPQHF	TGTGCCAGCAGCAATCAGTATATAGCAATCCAGCCCCAGCATTTT
TRBV5-5	-	13	-	TRBJ2-7	CASSPVTAYEQYF	TGTGCCAGCAGTCCTGTCACGGCCTACGAGCAGTACTTC
TRBV28	once	15	TRBD1	TRBJ2-2	CASSAWDRVKGELFF	TGTGCCAGCAGTGCCTGGGACAGGGTTAAAGGGGAGCTGTTTTTT
TRBV28	-	17	-	TRBJ2-3	CASSSLDAGIRTDTQYF	TGTGCCAGCAGTTCCCTAGATGCGGGAATTCGCACAGATACGCAGTATTTT
TRBV27	-	13	-	TRBJ2-7	CASSLTNPAEQYF	TGTGCCAGCAGTTTAACTAACCCCGCCGAGCAGTACTTC
TRBV11-3	few	18	TRBD2	TRBJ2-2	CASSLLPQLAGATGELFF	TGTGCCAGCAGCTTATTACCCCAACTAGCGGGAGCCACCGGGGAGCTGTTTTTT
TRBV18	-	14	-	TRBJ1-1	CASSPLEGATEAFF	TGTGCCAGCTCACCCTTGGAGGGTGCCACTGAAGCTTTCTTT
TRBV4-2	-	16	-	TRBJ1-1	CASSQGQGRTNTEAFF	TGTGCCAGCAGCCAAGGGCAGGGGCGGACGAACACTGAAGCTTTCTTT
TRBV18	-	15	TRBD2	TRBJ2-7	CASSPPPGRAVEQYF	TGTGCCAGCTCACCACCGCCCGGGAGGGCTGTCGAGCAGTACTTC
TRBV11-2	-	15	TRBD2	TRBJ2-7	CASNPLGTSSYEQYF	TGTGCCAGCAACCCTTTAGGGACTAGCAGCTACGAGCAGTACTTC
TRBV18	few	16	TRBD1	TRBJ1-3	CASSAGQEYSGNTIYF	TGTGCCAGCTCAGCGGGACAGGAATACTCTGGAAACACCATATATTTT
TRBV15	-	21	TRBD1	TRBJ2-6	CATSRIMDRGRLNSGANVLTF	TGTGCCACCAGCAGAATAATGGACAGGGGACGCCTAAACTCTGGGGCCAACGTCCTGACTTTC
TRBV29-1	-	14	-	TRBJ2-3	CSVYGGVEGDTQYF	TGCAGCGTTTACGGAGGGGTAGAAGGGGATACGCAGTATTTT
TRBV12-3/TRBV12-4	-	12	TRBD2	TRBJ2-3	CASSLAGGPVYF	TGTGCCAGCAGTTTAGCGGGAGGGCCGGTCTATTTT
TRBV6-5	-	15	-	TRBJ2-7	CASRIGQSLSYEQYF	TGTGCCAGCAGGATTGGACAGAGCCTCTCCTACGAGCAGTACTTC
TRBV6-2/TRBV6-3	-	14	-	TRBJ2-7	CASSLAGSRYEQYF	TGTGCCAGCAGTTTGGCGGGGTCCCGCTACGAGCAGTACTTC
TRBV12-3/TRBV12-4	-	13	-	TRBJ2-1	CASTPRGNNEQFF	TGTGCCAGCACCCCTAGGGGGAACAATGAGCAGTTCTTC
TRBV30	-	15	-	TRBJ2-3	CAWSVRGASTDTQYF	TGTGCCTGGAGTGTACGTGGAGCAAGCACAGATACGCAGTATTTT
TRBV21-1	-	16	-	TRBJ1-6	CASSPRIGRGNSPLHF	TGTGCCAGCAGCCCCCGTATTGGCAGGGGAAATTCACCCCTCCACTTT
TRBV9	-	17	TRBD2	TRBJ2-1	CASSPYPGGVTYNEQFF	TGTGCCAGCAGCCCCTACCCGGGGGGGGTAACCTACAATGAGCAGTTCTTC
TRBV7-2	few	15	TRBD2	TRBJ2-7	CASSLVGGSSYEQYF	TGTGCCAGCAGCTTAGTGGGCGGGAGCTCCTACGAGCAGTACTTC
TRBV4-2	-	17	TRBD2	TRBJ2-1	CASSHSRGAGEIDEQFF	TGTGCCAGCAGCCATAGCCGCGGGGCGGGAGAGATCGATGAGCAGTTCTTC
TRBV6-6	-	16	TRBD2	TRBJ2-5	CASSLQGSGIGETQYF	TGTGCCAGCAGTCTCCAAGGGAGCGGGATAGGAGAGACCCAGTACTTC
TRBV2	once	14	TRBD1	TRBJ2-7	CASSAYGQGDEQYF	TGTGCCAGCAGTGCCTACGGACAGGGAGACGAGCAGTACTTC
TRBV6-6	-	11	-	TRBJ2-1	CASRKGDEQFF	TGTGCCAGCAGGAAGGGGGATGAGCAGTTCTTC
TRBV27	-	12	-	TRBJ2-7	CASAERRSEQYF	TGTGCCAGCGCGGAACGACGTAGCGAGCAGTACTTC
TRBV2	-	15	TRBD2	TRBJ2-7	CASSGSGRASYEQYF	TGTGCCAGCAGTGGGAGCGGGAGGGCGTCCTACGAGCAGTACTTC
TRBV18	few	15	TRBD2	TRBJ2-7	CASSTAGPILTEQYF	TGTGCCAGCTCAACAGCGGGGCCCATCTTAACCGAGCAGTACTTC
TRBV7-9	-	17	TRBD1	TRBJ2-1	CASSFPGTGHSYNEQFF	TGTGCCAGCAGCTTTCCCGGGACAGGGCATTCTTACAATGAGCAGTTCTTC
TRBV6-5	once	16	TRBD1	TRBJ2-1	CASSSAGTGSYNEQFF	TGTGCCAGCAGTTCAGCCGGGACAGGGAGCTACAATGAGCAGTTCTTC